This T cell receptor (beta chain) was recorded in a study of OX40 agonist ivuxolimab in advanced cancers. Study as a whole: Treatment of patients was with ivuxolimab, an agonistic anti-OX40 (CD134) antibody. Of mixed ages from about 20 to 80 and averaging roughly 66 years, the group was approximately 84% male. The study reported partial responses in three patients: one hepatocellular carcinoma, two cutaneous melanoma.

This CDR3 contains 15 residues. The V end was cut by 6 bases, the J end by 0 bases, with 11 bases between. Germline CDR1 and CDR2: LNHDA and SQIVND (reference sequence). TCRdb keeps only in-frame clones here, not all; method: immunoSEQ multiplex PCR. The sample has about 70,000 clones, around 90% seen once. The TCR comes from an adult with an advanced solid tumor such as melanoma, head and neck, liver or kidney cancer. The sequenced sample was CD4+ or CD8+ T cells sorted from blood, obtained in a trial of the OX40 agonist ivuxolimab. The V gene is TRBV19, the J gene TRBJ1-4; D is possibly TRBD1 (6 bases). CDR3: CASSPQGTTNEKLFF. DNA for the CDR3: TGTGCCAGTAGCCCCCAGGGGACAACTAATGAAAAACTGTTTTTT. Supplemented by reference TRBV19 and TRBJ1-4, the full variable domain reads DGGITQSPKYLFRKEGQNVTLSCEQNLNHDAMYWYRQDPGQGLRLIYYSQIVNDFQKGDIAEGYSVSREKKESFPLTVTSAQKNPTAFYLCASSPQGTTNEKLFFGSGTQLSVL.